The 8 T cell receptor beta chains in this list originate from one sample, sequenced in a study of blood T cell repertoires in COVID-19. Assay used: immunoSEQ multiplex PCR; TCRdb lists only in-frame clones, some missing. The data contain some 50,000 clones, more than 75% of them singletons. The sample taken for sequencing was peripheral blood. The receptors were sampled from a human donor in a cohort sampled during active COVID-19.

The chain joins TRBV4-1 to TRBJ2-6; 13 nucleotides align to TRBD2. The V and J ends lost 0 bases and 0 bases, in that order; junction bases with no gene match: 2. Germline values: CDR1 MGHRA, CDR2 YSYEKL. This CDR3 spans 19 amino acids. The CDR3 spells CASSQEGLAGFSGANVLTF. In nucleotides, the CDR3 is TGCGCCAGCAGCCAAGAGGGACTAGCGGGGTTCTCTGGGGCCAACGTCCTGACTTTC.

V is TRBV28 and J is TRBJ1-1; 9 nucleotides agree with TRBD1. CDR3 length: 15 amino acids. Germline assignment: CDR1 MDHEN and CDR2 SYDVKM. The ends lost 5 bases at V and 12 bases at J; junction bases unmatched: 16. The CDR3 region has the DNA TGTGCCAGCAGTGCCTCCGGGACAGGGAATTTCGCAACTTTCTTT. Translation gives CASSASGTGNFATFF.

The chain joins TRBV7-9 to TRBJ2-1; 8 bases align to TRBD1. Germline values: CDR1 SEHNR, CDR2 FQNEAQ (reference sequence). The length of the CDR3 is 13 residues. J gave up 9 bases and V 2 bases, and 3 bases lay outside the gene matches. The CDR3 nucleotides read TGTGCCAGCAGCTTACGGCAGGGGGCTGAGCAGTTCTTC. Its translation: CASSLRQGAEQFF.

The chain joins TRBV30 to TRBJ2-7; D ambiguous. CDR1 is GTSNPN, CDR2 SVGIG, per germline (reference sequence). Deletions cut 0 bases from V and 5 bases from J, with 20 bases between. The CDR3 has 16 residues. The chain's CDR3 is CAWSVFFPGTQDEQYF. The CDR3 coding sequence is TGTGCCTGGAGTGTATTTTTTCCAGGAACACAAGACGAGCAGTACTTC.

CDR3 protein: CASSNGQGEYGYTF. The CDR3 bases are TGCGCCAGCAGCAATGGACAGGGGGAATATGGCTACACCTTC. This chain joins TRBV5-1 and TRBJ1-2; 10 bases line up with TRBD1. Germline lookup yields CDR1 SGHRS and CDR2 YFSETQ. V lost 4 bases to trimming and J lost 5 bases; unmatched junction nucleotides: 5. This CDR3 comprises 14 residues.

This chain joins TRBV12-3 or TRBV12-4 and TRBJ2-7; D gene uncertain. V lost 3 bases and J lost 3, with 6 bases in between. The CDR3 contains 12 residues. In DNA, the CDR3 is TGTGCCAGCAGTTTTACTTACTACGAGCAGTACTTC. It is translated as CASSFTYYEQYF.

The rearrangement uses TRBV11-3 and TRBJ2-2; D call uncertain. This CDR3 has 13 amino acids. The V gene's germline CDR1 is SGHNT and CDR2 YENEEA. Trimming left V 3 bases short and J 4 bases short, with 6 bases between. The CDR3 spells CASSLGPTGELFF. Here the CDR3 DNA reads TGTGCCAGCAGCTTGGGCCCCACCGGGGAGCTGTTTTTT.

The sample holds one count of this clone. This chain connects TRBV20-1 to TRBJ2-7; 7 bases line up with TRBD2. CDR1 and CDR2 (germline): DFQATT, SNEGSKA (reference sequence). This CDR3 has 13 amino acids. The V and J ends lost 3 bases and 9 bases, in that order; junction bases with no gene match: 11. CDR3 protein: CSASKQSGVRQYF. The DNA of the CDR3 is TGCAGTGCTAGTAAGCAGAGCGGGGTACGGCAGTACTTC.